This TCR beta chain was sequenced during a study of T cells in Graves' hyperthyroidism and ophthalmopathy. This clonotype was observed at least ten times. The investigators amplified TCR beta CDR3 regions from RNA transcripts. During a first-round RT-PCR of the TCR CDR3, the HTBI primer set was used. TCRdb re-derived calls from the multiplex PCR reads in MiXCR, one entry per CDR3 protein. The table shows a few hundred thousand distinct CDR3 sequences, with roughly a fifth occurring only once. V lost 5 bases and J lost 5; bases outside the gene matches: 4. Germline V gives CDR1 SGHNT, CDR2 YENEEA. The CDR3 length is 13 residues.

The TCR was taken from a man over 45 with Graves' ophthalmopathy. Sequencing was performed on blood. The gene calls are TRBV11-3 and TRBJ2-5; 8 positions agree with TRBD1. In DNA, the CDR3 is TGTGCCAGCAGCCCGGACAGGGAGGAGACCCAGTACTTC. Its translation is CASSPDREETQYF.